This TCR beta chain came from a study of blood T cell repertoires in COVID-19. Whole-study context: The United States, Italy and Spain were the sources of the acute and convalescent COVID-19 samples.

This clone was picked up one time. Produced via immunoSEQ multiplex PCR; TCRdb's table is partial and in-frame only. The sample holds over 200,000 clones; 75% to 90% are singletons and the top ten take less than 3.5%. Germline values: CDR1 MGHRA, CDR2 YSYEKL. This CDR3 spans 18 amino acids. Trimming removed 4 bases from V and 3 bases from J; junction bases left unmatched: 13. The sequence was obtained from a man younger than 40 with COVID-19, enrolled during active disease. Sample: peripheral blood. This sequence joins TRBV4-1 and TRBJ1-5; 9 bases match TRBD1. The CDR3 region is CASSPSNRQGVYNQPQHF. The CDR3 DNA is TGCGCCAGCAGCCCCTCCAATCGACAGGGGGTGTACAATCAGCCCCAGCATTTT.